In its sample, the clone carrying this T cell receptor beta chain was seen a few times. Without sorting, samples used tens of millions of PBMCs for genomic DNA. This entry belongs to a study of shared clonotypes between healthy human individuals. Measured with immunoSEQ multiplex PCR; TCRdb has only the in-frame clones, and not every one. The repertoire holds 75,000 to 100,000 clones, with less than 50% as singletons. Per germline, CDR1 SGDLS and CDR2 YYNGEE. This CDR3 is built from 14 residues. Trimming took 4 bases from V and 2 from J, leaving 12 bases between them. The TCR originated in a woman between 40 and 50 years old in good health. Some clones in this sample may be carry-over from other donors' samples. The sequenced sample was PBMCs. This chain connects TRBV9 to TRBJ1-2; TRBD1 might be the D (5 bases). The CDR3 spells CASSPDGGNYGYTF. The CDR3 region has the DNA TGTGCCAGCAGCCCGGATGGGGGGAACTATGGCTACACCTTC.